Listed below are T cell receptor beta chains from one sample, sequenced in a study of blood T cell repertoires in COVID-19. The table came from immunoSEQ multiplex PCR; TCRdb's copy has only in-frame clones and leaves some out. Of 260,000 or so clones in the sample, approximately 80% were seen once. The sequenced material came from peripheral blood. Every receptor here comes from a woman older than 75 with COVID-19, enrolled during active disease. Each CDR3 is given with its conserved first and last residue. Each record gives: V gene, D gene, J gene, clone size, CDR3 protein, CDR3 DNA. A D gene is named only where the DNA matches it firmly. The listing skips clone size in some rows; elsewhere it reads once, few, many or a size class.

V: TRBV5-1
D: -
J: TRBJ1-6
size: -
CDR3: CASSGGRTGIHSPLHF
DNA: TGCGCCAGCAGCGGGGGAAGAACAGGGATCCATTCACCCCTCCACTTT

V: TRBV5-1
D: -
J: TRBJ2-2
size: once
CDR3: CASSLRGSGEVNTGELFF
DNA: TGCGCCAGCAGCTTGAGGGGGAGCGGGGAAGTTAACACCGGGGAGCTGTTTTTT

V: TRBV6-5
D: TRBD2
J: TRBJ2-3
size: once
CDR3: CASKYLAGGPGTQYF
DNA: TGTGCCAGCAAGTATCTAGCGGGAGGGCCGGGTACGCAGTATTTT

V: TRBV28
D: TRBD1
J: TRBJ1-5
size: -
CDR3: CASSFRASRGGRTQPQHF
DNA: TGTGCCAGCAGTTTTAGAGCCTCGAGAGGGGGCCGTACTCAGCCCCAGCATTTT

V: TRBV19
D: -
J: TRBJ1-5
size: once
CDR3: CASTTTGSNQPQHF
DNA: TGTGCCAGTACTACCACAGGGAGCAATCAGCCCCAGCATTTT

V: TRBV7-3
D: -
J: TRBJ2-7
size: -
CDR3: CASSLMGGQRYEQYF
DNA: TGTGCCAGCAGCTTAATGGGGGGGCAGAGGTACGAGCAGTACTTC

V: TRBV9
D: TRBD1
J: TRBJ1-1
size: few
CDR3: CASSVGDRGYTEAFF
DNA: TGTGCCAGCAGCGTAGGGGACAGGGGGTACACTGAAGCTTTCTTT

V: TRBV9
D: -
J: TRBJ1-6
size: -
CDR3: CASGQGSSYNSPLHF
DNA: TGTGCCAGCGGTCAGGGAAGCTCCTATAATTCACCCCTCCACTTT

V: TRBV5-6
D: TRBD1
J: TRBJ1-2
size: once
CDR3: CASSWTGRVYGYTF
DNA: TGTGCCAGCAGTTGGACAGGGAGGGTCTATGGCTACACCTTC

V: TRBV10-3
D: -
J: TRBJ2-2
size: -
CDR3: CAISESIAGELFF
DNA: TGTGCCATCAGTGAGTCGATAGCCGGGGAGCTGTTTTTT

V: TRBV18
D: TRBD1
J: TRBJ2-7
size: -
CDR3: CASSPADRAYEQYF
DNA: TGTGCCAGCTCACCTGCGGACAGGGCCTACGAGCAGTACTTC